The clone carrying this T cell receptor (beta chain) has only one observation. Its antigen is currently unknown. V was shortened by 2 bases and J by 5 bases, with 4 bases between the two germline ends. CDR1 and CDR2 (germline): SGHDT, YYEEEE. The CDR3 loop spans 11 amino acids. Stated time point: cycle 4 day 1 (C4D1), after about 6 weeks of nivolumab. No patient escaped relapse after autologous stem cell transplantation, and brentuximab vedotin exposure varied. Patients reached a best response of complete response, partial response or progressive disease. This specimen comes from a study of PD-1 blockade in classical Hodgkin lymphoma. About the study: Patients were treated with nivolumab at 3 mg/kg, and this was given intravenously every 2 weeks.

Study-wide points: Unlike CD8+ TCR diversity, which did not rise significantly by C4D1, CD4+ TCR diversity did. Healthy donors reportedly exceeded newly diagnosed patients in baseline TCR diversity.

The table came from immunoSEQ multiplex PCR; TCRdb's copy has only in-frame clones and leaves some out. This sample has about 50,000 clones, with about 90% found just once. The chain recombines TRBV5-6 with TRBJ2-5, with D unclear. This receptor was taken from a human donor with classical Hodgkin lymphoma. This sample comprised peripheral blood mononuclear cells (PBMCs), obtained before the fourth cycle of nivolumab. CDR3 region: CASSFFETQYF. The DNA for the CDR3 is TGTGCCAGCAGCTTCTTTGAGACCCAGTACTTC.